The source of this TCR beta chain is a study of blood T cell repertoires in COVID-19 (dated by TCRdb to between 2020 and 2021). At the level of the whole study: Collaborator samples came from the United States, Italy and Spain and covered acute and convalescent phases of COVID-19. Where available, HLA class I and class II types were taken from metadata supplied by the sample provider and were not determined by assay-based typing. Subjects who had been exposed to COVID-19, were actively infected with it, or had recovered from it provided the deeply sampled blood TCRbeta repertoires that made up the dataset. The repertoires were released in a freely available public database intended as a resource for research on the immune response to SARS-CoV-2. The prospective study material was composed of cDNA or gDNA derived from T cells, B-cell-depleted T cells, or PBMCs. A de-identified subject ID, COVID-19 status, age in years and sex were almost always included in the sample metadata. The samples were drawn from two sources: the first 160 participants of the ongoing ImmuneRACE study, and fewer than 1,500 subjects contributed by 6 global collaborators.

On the study overall, not on this receptor specifically: The amount of clinical and demographic metadata varied by source and participant and was provided uncurated.

In the case of this clone: Its antigen target is currently unknown. No much larger clone exists at a distance of one base, and base qualities are not known.

The immunoSEQ Assay, a bias-controlled multiplex PCR, was used to amplify TCRbeta CDR3 regions from genomic DNA. Under the source paper's analysis protocol: Nucleated cell counts per sample were estimated from amplification of reference gene primers within the assay. To quantify the absolute abundance of each unique TCRbeta CDR3 rearrangement, sequence reads were collapsed and filtered. For each sample, productive Simpson clonality was calculated as the square root of Simpson's diversity index over productive rearrangements. Drawn from immuneACCESS, this table holds only the in-frame rearrangements with V and J called that TCRdb kept. Clones are partly lost; checked studies trace under half to an unresolved V gene and leave the rest unexplained. Clone size and V and J calls were adopted from that table, with D and trimming inferred from the DNA. The table for this sample lists roughly 380,000 clones; 75% to 90% of them were counted only once. In total, the top ten clones hold 3.5% to 4% of the sample.

The collaborating institutions used their own protocols to collect whole blood in K2EDTA tubes. Collaborator samples were shipped for TCRbeta analysis as frozen whole blood, isolated PBMCs, or DNA extracted from either sample type. The germline V gene sets CDR1 to SGHVS and CDR2 to FQNEAQ. Including cysteine and phenylalanine, the CDR3 has 15 amino acids. Solely the CDR3 DNA is kept, with 45 bases framed from the first base. Trimming removed 0 bases from V and 4 bases from J, leaving 10 bases between the germline ends. Rearrangement joined TRBV7-8 to TRBJ1-5, with no D gene named confidently. The sequence was obtained from a woman aged 18-30 years with acute or convalescent COVID-19. Sequenced sample: peripheral blood. The nucleotide sequence is TGTGCCAGCAGCTTAGCGCCCGGGAGGAATCAGCCCCAGCATTTT. This gives the protein CASSLAPGRNQPQHF.